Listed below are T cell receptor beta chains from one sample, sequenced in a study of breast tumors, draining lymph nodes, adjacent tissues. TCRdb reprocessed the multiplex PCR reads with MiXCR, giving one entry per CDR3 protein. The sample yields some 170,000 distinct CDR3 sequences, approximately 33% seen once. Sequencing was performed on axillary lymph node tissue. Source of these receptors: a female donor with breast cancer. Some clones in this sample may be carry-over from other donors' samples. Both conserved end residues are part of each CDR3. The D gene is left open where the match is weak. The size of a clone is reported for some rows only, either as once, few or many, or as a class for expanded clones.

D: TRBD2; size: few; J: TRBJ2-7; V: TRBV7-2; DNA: TGTGCCACCGGCCTAGCGGACTCCTACGAGCAGTACTTC; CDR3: CATGLADSYEQYF
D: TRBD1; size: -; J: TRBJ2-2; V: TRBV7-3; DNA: TGTGCCAGCAGCTTAGCGGTACAGGGGGTCGGGGAGCTGTTTTTT; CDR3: CASSLAVQGVGELFF
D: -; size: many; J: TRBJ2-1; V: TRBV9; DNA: TGTGCCAGCAGCGTCGGAGGGTACTCCTACAATGAGCAGTTCTTC; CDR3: CASSVGGYSYNEQFF
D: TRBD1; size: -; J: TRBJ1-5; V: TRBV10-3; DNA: TGTGCCATCAGTGAGTCGGGCAGGGGGACGAACCAGCCCCAGCATTTT; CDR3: CAISESGRGTNQPQHF
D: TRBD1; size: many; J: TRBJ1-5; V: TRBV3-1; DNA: TGTGCCAGCAGCCCAGGGACAGTTCAGCCCCAGCATTTT; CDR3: CASSPGTVQPQHF
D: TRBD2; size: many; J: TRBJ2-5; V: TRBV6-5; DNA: TGTGCCAGCAGAGCTAGCGGGGGGGAGACCCAGTACTTC; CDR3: CASRASGGETQYF
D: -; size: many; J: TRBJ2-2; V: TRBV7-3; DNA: TGTGCCAGCAGCTTACTCGGCCGCGGGGAACCCGAGGGGTTCACCGGGGAGCTGTTTTTT; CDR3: CASSLLGRGEPEGFTGELFF
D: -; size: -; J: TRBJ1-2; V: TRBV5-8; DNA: TGTGCCAGCAGCCATGGACACTCGCCGGATGGCTACACCTTC; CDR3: CASSHGHSPDGYTF
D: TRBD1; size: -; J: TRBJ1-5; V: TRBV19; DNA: TGTGCCAGTAGTCCGGACAGGGGAGGTAATCAGCCCCAGCATTTT; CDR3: CASSPDRGGNQPQHF
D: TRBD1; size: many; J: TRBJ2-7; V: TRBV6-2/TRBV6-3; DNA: TGTGCCAGCCTTAACAGGGGGTCCTACGAGCAGTACTTC; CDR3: CASLNRGSYEQYF
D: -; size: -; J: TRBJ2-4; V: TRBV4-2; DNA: TGTGCCAGCAGCCAAGATACCCCAGGGATGGGAGCCAAAAACATTCAGTACTTC; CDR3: CASSQDTPGMGAKNIQYF
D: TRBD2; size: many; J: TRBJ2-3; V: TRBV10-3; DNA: TGTGCCATCTCCAACTCGGGGGGGAGCACAGATACGCAGTATTTT; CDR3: CAISNSGGSTDTQYF
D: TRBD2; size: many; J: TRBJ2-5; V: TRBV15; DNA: TGTGCCACCAGCAGAGAACTAGCGGGGGTAAAAGAGACCCAGTACTTC; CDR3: CATSRELAGVKETQYF
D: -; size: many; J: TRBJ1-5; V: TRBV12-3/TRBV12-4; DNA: TGTGCCAGCAGTTTAGGTTTCGGGGATCAGCCCCAGCATTTT; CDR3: CASSLGFGDQPQHF
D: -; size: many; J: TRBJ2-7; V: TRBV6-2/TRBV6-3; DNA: TGTGCCAGCAGTTACGGGGGCTTCTACGAGCAGTACTTC; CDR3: CASSYGGFYEQYF
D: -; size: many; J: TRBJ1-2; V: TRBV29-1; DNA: TGCAGCGTTGCGTTTATTGAGGGTGGCTACACCTTC; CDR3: CSVAFIEGGYTF
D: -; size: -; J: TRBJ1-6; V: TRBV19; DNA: TGTGCCAGTAGTATTTCGTTTGCACCCCTTCGCTTT; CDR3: CASSISFAPLRF
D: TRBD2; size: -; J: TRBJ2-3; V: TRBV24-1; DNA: TGTGCCACCAGTGACGCATCCGGACTAGCGGGAGGGCCGACAGATACGCAGTATTTT; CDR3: CATSDASGLAGGPTDTQYF
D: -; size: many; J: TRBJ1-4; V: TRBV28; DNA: TGTGCCAGCAGTTTATGGGACCTAAAGGGGGGTAATGAAAAACTGTTTTTT; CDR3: CASSLWDLKGGNEKLFF
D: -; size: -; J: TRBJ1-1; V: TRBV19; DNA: TGTGCCAGTAGCCCCGGGCTTTACACTGAAGCTTTCTTT; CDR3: CASSPGLYTEAFF
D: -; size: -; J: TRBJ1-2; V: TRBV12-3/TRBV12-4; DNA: TGTGCCAGCAGTTCCACGGACTATGGCTACACCTTC; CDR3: CASSSTDYGYTF
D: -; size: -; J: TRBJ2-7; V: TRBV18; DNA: TGTGCCAGCCCACCTCTTGGGAGTTCGGGCGAGCAGTACTTC; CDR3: CASPPLGSSGEQYF
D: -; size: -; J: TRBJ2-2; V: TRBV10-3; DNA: TGTGCCATCAGAGGACAGTTGGGCACCGGGGAGCTGTTTTTT; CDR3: CAIRGQLGTGELFF
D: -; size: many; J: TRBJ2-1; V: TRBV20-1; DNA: TGCAGTGCTAGATCGCTAGACCAGTTCTTC; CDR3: CSARSLDQFF
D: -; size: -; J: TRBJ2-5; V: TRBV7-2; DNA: TGTGCCAGCAGCCCACCATCCCGCGGAGAGACCCAGTACTTC; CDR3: CASSPPSRGETQYF
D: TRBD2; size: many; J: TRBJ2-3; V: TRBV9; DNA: TGTGCCAGCAGCGTAGCGGCGGGGGGACTCACAGATACGCAGTATTTT; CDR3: CASSVAAGGLTDTQYF
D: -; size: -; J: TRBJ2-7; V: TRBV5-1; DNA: TGCGCCAGCAGCACTGGGGGCGCCCTGTCGGACGAGCAGTACTTC; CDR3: CASSTGGALSDEQYF
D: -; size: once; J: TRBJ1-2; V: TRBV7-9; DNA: -; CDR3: CASSFYICSVFLDGYTF
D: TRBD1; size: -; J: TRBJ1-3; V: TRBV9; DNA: TGTGCCAGCAGCCCCACTCCGGGACAGGGGGCGCTGCGAGAGACCATATATTTT; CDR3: CASSPTPGQGALRETIYF
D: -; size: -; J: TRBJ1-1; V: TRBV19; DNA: TGTGCCAGTAGTACCCTCGGACATCAGAACACTGAAGCTTTCTTT; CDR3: CASSTLGHQNTEAFF
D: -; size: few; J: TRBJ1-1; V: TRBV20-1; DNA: TGCAGTGCTAGTGGGGGACCGAGGGCTTTCTTT; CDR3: CSASGGPRAFF
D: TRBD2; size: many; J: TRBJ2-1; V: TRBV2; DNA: TGTGCCAGCAGGACCCCCCGGGGGGGGATCGGTGAGCAGTTCTTC; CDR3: CASRTPRGGIGEQFF
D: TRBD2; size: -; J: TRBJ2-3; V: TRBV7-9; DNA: TGTGCCAGCAGCTATGGGACTAGCGGCTTCTCTAGCACACATACGCAGTATTTT; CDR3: CASSYGTSGFSSTHTQYF
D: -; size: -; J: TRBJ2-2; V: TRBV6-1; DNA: TGTGCCAGCACCCAACCCCCGGGGGAGGTGTTTTTT; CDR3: CASTQPPGEVFF
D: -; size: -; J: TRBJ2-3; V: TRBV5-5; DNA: TGTGCCAGCAGCTTGACCGGGTCCTACAATGAGCAGTATTTT; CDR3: CASSLTGSYNEQYF
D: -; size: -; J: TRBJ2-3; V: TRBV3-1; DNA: TGTGCCAGCAGCCAAGGGGACTCCATTAGGGCGCAGTATTTT; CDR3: CASSQGDSIRAQYF
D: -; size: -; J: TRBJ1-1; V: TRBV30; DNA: TGTGCCTGGAGTGTACAAGGTCAAACCGAAGCTTTCTTT; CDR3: CAWSVQGQTEAFF
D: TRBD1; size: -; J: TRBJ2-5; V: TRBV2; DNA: TGTGCCAGCAAGGGACAGGGGGGAACCCGGGAGACCCAGTACTTC; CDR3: CASKGQGGTRETQYF
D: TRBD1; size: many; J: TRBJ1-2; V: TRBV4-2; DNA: TGTGCCAGCAGCCATGTTGGGACAGATGGTAACTATGGCTACACCTTC; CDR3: CASSHVGTDGNYGYTF
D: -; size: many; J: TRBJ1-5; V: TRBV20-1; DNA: TGCAGTGCTAGAGGGGGACGGGGGGCGGCCAATCAGCCCCAGCATTTT; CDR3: CSARGGRGAANQPQHF
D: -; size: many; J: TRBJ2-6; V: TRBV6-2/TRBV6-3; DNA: TGTGCCAGCAGTTACCTCGAGGGCTCTGGGGCCAACGTCCTGACTTTC; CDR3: CASSYLEGSGANVLTF
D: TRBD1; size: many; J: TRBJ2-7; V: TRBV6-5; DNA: TGTGCCAGCAGACCAATAGACAGGGTCCACGAGCAGTACTTC; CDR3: CASRPIDRVHEQYF
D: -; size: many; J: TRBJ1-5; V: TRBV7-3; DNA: TGTGCCAGCAGCTTGACGGGAGGTAGCAATCAGCCCCAGCATTTT; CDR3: CASSLTGGSNQPQHF
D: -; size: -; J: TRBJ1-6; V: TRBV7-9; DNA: TGTGCCAGCAGCAGACCCGGGACTCGGGGGACCGCTAGGCCACCCCTCCACTTT; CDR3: CASSRPGTRGTARPPLHF
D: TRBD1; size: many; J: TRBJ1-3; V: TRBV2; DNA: TGTGCCAGCAGTGAGACAGGGACCCGGGGCACCATATATTTT; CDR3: CASSETGTRGTIYF
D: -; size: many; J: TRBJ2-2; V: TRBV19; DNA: TGTGCCAGTAGTATTCAGGGCGGGATGAACACCGGGGAGCTGTTTTTT; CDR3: CASSIQGGMNTGELFF
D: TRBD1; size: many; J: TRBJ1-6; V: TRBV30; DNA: TGTGCCTGGAGAGAAGGACAGGCCCCCCTCCACTTT; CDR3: CAWREGQAPLHF
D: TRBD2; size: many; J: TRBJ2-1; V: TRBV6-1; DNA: TGTGCCAGCAGCCGCGGGAGTGGCGATGAGCAGTTCTTC; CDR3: CASSRGSGDEQFF
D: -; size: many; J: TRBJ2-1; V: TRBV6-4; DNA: TGTGCCAGCAGTGACGGGGACAATGAGCAGTTCTTC; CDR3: CASSDGDNEQFF
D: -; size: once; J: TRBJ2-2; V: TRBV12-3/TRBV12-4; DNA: TGTGCCAGCAGCATTCAGGACCAGACCGGGGAGCTGTTTTTT; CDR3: CASSIQDQTGELFF
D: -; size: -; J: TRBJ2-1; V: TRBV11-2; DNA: TGTGCCAGCAGCGCCGTTCCGTACGGGCAGTTCTTC; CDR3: CASSAVPYGQFF
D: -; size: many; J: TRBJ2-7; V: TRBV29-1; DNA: TGCAGCGCTGAGGGCAGTTTCTACGAGCAGTACTTC; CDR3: CSAEGSFYEQYF
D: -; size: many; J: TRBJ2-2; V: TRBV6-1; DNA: TGTGCCAGCAGTGGACAGGTGAACACCGGGGAGCTGTTTTTT; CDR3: CASSGQVNTGELFF
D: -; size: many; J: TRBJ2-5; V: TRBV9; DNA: TGTGCCAGCAGCGTTGCGGGTCTACCCCAAGAGACCCAGTACTTC; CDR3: CASSVAGLPQETQYF
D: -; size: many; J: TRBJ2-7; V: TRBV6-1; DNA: TGTGCCAGCAGTGAAGTGGGGCAAGGGCCGTACGAGCAGTACTTC; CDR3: CASSEVGQGPYEQYF